The 5 T cell receptor beta chains given below trace back to one sample, sequenced in a study of shared clonotypes between healthy human individuals. Profiled with immunoSEQ multiplex PCR; TCRdb holds only in-frame clones, not every one. Here the sample spans about 110,000 clones, less than 75% being singletons. The specimen was memory CD8+ T cells sorted from blood. Subset reported: CD45RO+ cells pooled with CCR7-negative TemRA cells. Source of these receptors: a woman aged 25-40 years in good health.

The chain couples TRBV7-9 to TRBJ2-7, with D hard to call. V was clipped by 3 bases and J by 6 bases, with 9 bases between them. This CDR3 region has 12 residues. Per the germline V gene, CDR1 is SEHNR and CDR2 is FQNEAQ (reference sequence). In DNA, the CDR3 is TGTGCCAGCAGCTTTATGGTCTCCGAGCAGTACTTC. Protein sequence: CASSFMVSEQYF.

This clone was recorded at least ten times. This rearrangement joins TRBV28 to TRBJ2-1; D unclear. CDR1 is MDHEN, CDR2 SYDVKM, per germline. V shed 1 base and J shed 1 base, with 20 bases lying between them. CDR3 length: 19 residues. CDR3 in amino acids: CASSLSFLFLDSSYNEQFF. The CDR3 nucleotides are TGTGCCAGCAGTTTATCATTTTTGTTTTTGGATAGTTCCTACAATGAGCAGTTCTTC.

J is TRBJ2-3 and V is TRBV27, with 10 positions matching TRBD2. J lost 5 bases, V lost 2 bases, and 4 bases had no gene match. CDR1 is MNHEY, CDR2 SMNVEV, per germline (reference sequence). The CDR3 is 15 amino acids. The CDR3 DNA follows: TGTGCCAGCAGTTTACTAGCGGGAGTGGTAGATACGCAGTATTTT. Its translation: CASSLLAGVVDTQYF.

This clone was seen many times. Other DNA sequences of this sample code for an identical CDR3. This chain connects TRBV7-9 to TRBJ2-1, with TRBD2 matching over 7 bases. Germline CDR1 is SEHNR and CDR2 is FQNEAQ (reference sequence). The CDR3 runs 16 residues. Germline trimming cut 5 bases from V and 4 bases from J; bases unmatched to any gene: 11. DNA of the CDR3: TGTGCCAGCAGCCCCAGAGGCGGGAGTGGGTACAATGAGCAGTTCTTC. Translation gives CASSPRGGSGYNEQFF.

The rearrangement uses TRBV5-1 and TRBJ1-2; 9 bases line up with TRBD1. Germline V gene sequence: CDR1 SGHRS, CDR2 YFSETQ. V gave up 0 bases and J gave up 5 bases; unmatched junction bases: 2. The CDR3 consists of 14 residues. The CDR3 nucleotides are TGCGCCAGCAGCTTGGAGGGACAGGGATATGGCTACACCTTC. It encodes CASSLEGQGYGYTF.